These 12 T cell receptor beta chains originate from one sample sequenced in a study of cytomegalovirus exposure and HLA in healthy donors (dated by TCRdb to about 2017). Library generation was performed with the immunoSEQ multiplex PCR assay. For the multiplex PCR, a mixture combining 60 forward primers for TCR Vbeta segments and 13 reverse primers for TCR Jbeta segments was used. TCRdb carries this immuneACCESS record with in-frame sequences only. Its versions omit some clonotypes, under half of them owing to an unresolved V gene in the studies checked, with the rest unexplained. The sample table contains around 200,000 clones; only one count was recorded for 75% of them. The top ten constitute 2.9% of the sample. The sample consisted of PBMCs. The receptor set was obtained from a male donor in good health and CMV-seronegative.

This chain connects TRBV7-2 to TRBJ1-2, with 8 bases matching TRBD1. V lost 1 base, J lost 6 bases, and 7 bases stayed unmatched. This CDR3 spans 15 amino acids. Germline V gives CDR1 SGHTA, CDR2 FQGNSA. The CDR3 sequence is CASSLELGQGDGYTF. CDR3 DNA sequence: TGTGCCAGCAGCTTAGAGCTAGGACAGGGCGATGGCTACACCTTC.

Note on this clone: This sample includes further DNA sequences coding for the same CDR3. The chain is built from TRBV6-5 and TRBJ2-7; the match to TRBD1 covers 10 bases. Germline CDR1 MNHEY, CDR2 SVGAGI. The CDR3 consists of 14 residues. V was clipped by 6 bases and J by 2 bases; unmatched bases: 4. The CDR3 region is CASSLGQGAYEQYF. Written as DNA, the CDR3 is TGTGCCAGCAGCCTCGGACAGGGGGCCTACGAGCAGTACTTC.

The chain joins TRBV11-2 to TRBJ1-5; 7 bases fit TRBD1. Germline CDR1 and CDR2: SGHAT and FQNNGV. V dropped 4 bases and J dropped 1; count of bases not matched to a gene: 4. The CDR3 has 15 amino acids. The CDR3: CASSSQGLSNQPQHF. CDR3 nucleotide sequence: TGTGCCAGCAGCTCACAGGGGTTGAGCAATCAGCCCCAGCATTTT.

The chain is built from TRBV20-1 and TRBJ2-4; D might be TRBD2 (6 bases). The ends were cut back, 6 bases at V and 12 bases at J, with 15 bases in the middle. The CDR3 covers 11 residues. Per the germline V gene, CDR1 is DFQATT and CDR2 is SNEGSKA (reference sequence). For the CDR3, the DNA is TGCAGTGCACGACTAGGCTATACTCAGTACTTC. As protein: CSARLGYTQYF.

The V and J genes are TRBV5-1 and TRBJ2-5; weak D call: TRBD1 (6 bases). Germline CDR1 and CDR2: SGHRS and YFSETQ. Trimming removed 2 bases at V and 5 bases at J, with 13 bases between. The CDR3 is 14 amino acids. This chain's CDR3 is CASSFGTQGETQYF. For the CDR3, the DNA is TGCGCCAGCAGCTTCGGGACGCAGGGGGAGACCCAGTACTTC.

As regards this clone: Other nucleotide sequences from this sample produce the same CDR3. The chain is built from TRBV6-6 and TRBJ2-1, with a weak D call TRBD2 (5 bases). The CDR3 has 15 amino acids. Germline CDR1 reads MNHNY; CDR2 reads SVGAGI (reference sequence). V lost 6 bases and J 0 bases, leaving 12 bases between the germline ends. Here the CDR3 reads CASRSVRDSYNEQFF. CDR3 DNA sequence: TGTGCCAGCAGATCCGTCCGGGACTCCTACAATGAGCAGTTCTTC.

The CDR3 protein is CASIGLGLAGGRSGANVLTF. The CDR3 region has the DNA TGTGCCAGCATAGGACTCGGACTAGCGGGAGGAAGGTCTGGGGCCAACGTCCTGACTTTC. The chain employs TRBV2 and TRBJ2-6, with 14 bases fitting TRBD2. CDR3 size: 20 residues. The V gene end was trimmed by 7 bases and the J gene end by 1 base; junction bases not matched to a gene: 12. CDR1 and CDR2 (germline): SNHLY, FYNNEI. Full variable domain (missing parts from reference TRBV2 and TRBJ2-6): EPEVTQTPSHQVTQMGQEVILRCVPISNHLYFYWYRQILGQKVEFLVSFYNNEISEKSEIFDDQFSVERPDGSNFTLKIRSTKLEDSAMYFCASIGLGLAGGRSGANVLTFGAGSRLTVL.

This clone was picked up a small number of times. J is TRBJ2-7 and V is TRBV19, with D possibly being TRBD1 (7 bases). Germline V lookup: CDR1 LNHDA, CDR2 SQIVND (reference sequence). The V gene lost 4 bases and the J gene lost 5 bases, with 15 bases spanning the gap. The CDR3 spans 14 residues. CDR3: CASSTPGGNNEQYF. CDR3 sequence (DNA): TGTGCCAGTAGTACCCCAGGGGGGAATAACGAGCAGTACTTC.

V gene TRBV5-1 combines with J gene TRBJ1-4; TRBD1 might be the D (5 bases). The germline V gene has CDR1 SGHRS and CDR2 YFSETQ. V was trimmed by 5 bases and J by 6 bases, leaving 17 bases between them. CDR3 length: 15 residues. The CDR3 loop reads CASSHTQGVDEKLFF. The CDR3 bases are TGCGCCAGCAGTCATACGCAGGGTGTCGATGAAAAACTGTTTTTT.

The rearrangement joins TRBV6-1 to TRBJ2-1; the match to TRBD1 covers 11 bases. There are 15 residues in the CDR3. The germline V gene encodes CDR1 MNHNS and CDR2 SASEGT. V was clipped by 7 bases and J by 3 bases; unmatched bases: 5. The CDR3 loop is CASTRTGGFYNEQFF. The CDR3 DNA sequence: TGTGCCAGCACCCGGACAGGGGGCTTCTACAATGAGCAGTTCTTC.

J is TRBJ1-4 and V is TRBV30; 9 nucleotides agree with TRBD1. Germline V gene data show CDR1 as GTSNPN and CDR2 as SVGIG (reference sequence). CDR3 length: 14 amino acids. With V trimmed by 4 bases and J by 8 bases, 8 bases remained unmatched. CDR3 loop: CAWNRDRVGEKLFF. The DNA for the CDR3 is TGTGCCTGGAACCGGGACAGGGTCGGGGAAAAACTGTTTTTT.

The genes are TRBV12-5 and TRBJ2-3; 8 nucleotides align to TRBD2. The germline CDR1 and CDR2 sequences are LGHNT and FRNRAP. J lost 4 bases, V lost 2 bases, and 5 bases had no gene match. This CDR3 has 15 residues. The CDR3, as DNA: TGTGCTAGTGGTTTGCGGGCTAGCGGGCCAGATACGCAGTATTTT. Protein product: CASGLRASGPDTQYF.